What follows are 9 T cell receptor beta chains derived from one specimen sequenced in a study of identical twins. TCRdb recomputed calls from the 5' RACE reads with MiXCR, one row per CDR3 protein. The sample has about 790,000 distinct CDR3 sequences, roughly 18% seen once; the top ten hold roughly 14%. The sample was also reused in another study, on T cells expressing NK-cell markers.

Sequencing was performed on PBMCs. These receptors came from a woman aged 18-29 years in good health.

This clonotype was seen a handful of times. The chain recombines TRBV6-5 with TRBJ2-7; tentatively, D is TRBD1 (6 bases). The CDR3 length is 12 residues. Trimming removed 2 bases from V and 6 bases from J, with 8 bases in between. Germline assignment: CDR1 MNHEY and CDR2 SVGAGI. For the CDR3, the DNA is TGTGCCAGCAGTTACAAAGGGGGCGAGCAGTACTTC. This translates into CASSYKGGEQYF.

V is TRBV29-1 and J is TRBJ2-1; 7 positions agree with TRBD2. CDR3 length: 11 amino acids. Germline lookup yields CDR1 SQVTM and CDR2 ANQGSEA. The CDR3 sequence: CGGGVYNEQFF. The CDR3 coding sequence is TGCGGTGGGGGGGTCTACAATGAGCAGTTCTTC.

This clonotype was seen more than once but under ten times. The chain uses TRBV12-5 and TRBJ2-1, with D perhaps matching TRBD1 (5 bases). The CDR3 contains 17 residues. The ends were cut back, 5 bases at V and 6 bases at J, with 23 bases in the middle. Germline CDR1 is LGHNT and CDR2 is FRNRAP. CDR3 residues: CASGLGHRRGLVNEQFF. The CDR3 coding sequence is TGTGCTAGTGGTCTCGGTCATCGTAGGGGCCTGGTCAATGAGCAGTTCTTC.

This clonotype was seen a few times. This rearrangement joins TRBV7-9 to TRBJ2-1; D not certain. The length of the CDR3 is 13 residues. Germline CDR1 SEHNR, CDR2 FQNEAQ (reference sequence). Deletions cut 3 bases from V and 10 bases from J, with 13 bases between. The CDR3 nucleotides are TGTGCCAGCAGCTTTTCCACTGGCCCAGAGCAGTTCTTC. Residues: CASSFSTGPEQFF.

CDR3 in DNA: TGCGCCAGCAGCCGCGGGGGAACGAGAGATACGCAGTATTTT. It specifies CASSRGGTRDTQYF. This chain connects TRBV5-1 to TRBJ2-3; 7 nucleotides match TRBD2. Germline CDR1 is SGHRS and CDR2 is YFSETQ. This CDR3 comprises 14 residues. V trimming: 4 bases; J trimming: 5 bases; junction bases outside the gene matches: 7.

This clonotype was counted only a few times. This rearrangement joins TRBV7-9 to TRBJ2-1, with TRBD2 identical over 7 bases. The CDR3 spans 15 residues. Trimming cost V 6 bases and J 2 bases; bases outside gene matches: 7. CDR1 and CDR2 from the germline V gene are SEHNR and FQNEAQ (reference sequence). Here the CDR3 reads CASRRREIAYNEQFF. CDR3 DNA: TGTGCCAGCAGGCGGCGGGAGATCGCCTACAATGAGCAGTTCTTC.

The V call is TRBV5-6, the J call TRBJ2-3, with 10 positions matching TRBD2. CDR1 is SGHDT and CDR2 is YYEEEE in the germline V gene. The CDR3 covers 15 residues. V lost 9 bases and J lost 1; bases outside the gene matches: 8. This CDR3 reads CAMSPGTSGTDTQYF. For the CDR3, the DNA is TGTGCCATGAGCCCAGGGACTAGCGGCACAGATACGCAGTATTTT.

The chain links TRBV20-1 to TRBJ2-5; 9 positions agree with TRBD2. The germline V gene encodes CDR1 DFQATT and CDR2 SNEGSKA (reference sequence). V shed 3 bases, J shed 4 bases, and the junction held 9 bases outside the gene matches. The CDR3 extends over 15 amino acids. The CDR3 here is CSARAIAGVGETQYF. In DNA, the CDR3 is TGCAGTGCTAGGGCTATAGCGGGGGTAGGAGAGACCCAGTACTTC.

The chain joins TRBV6-1 to TRBJ1-1, with 7 bases fitting TRBD1. CDR1 and CDR2 (germline): MNHNS, SASEGT. The CDR3 is 14 amino acids. V shed 6 bases, J shed 3 bases, and the junction held 7 bases outside the gene matches. CDR3 nucleotides: TGTGCCAGCAGACCCACAGGGGATCACACTGAAGCTTTCTTT. This codes for CASRPTGDHTEAFF.